This entry lists 27 T cell receptor beta chains sequenced from one sample in a study of shared clonotypes between healthy human individuals. TCRdb keeps only in-frame clones here, not all; method: immunoSEQ multiplex PCR. The sample contains approximately 2,300,000 clones, less than 95% of which appear only once. The sample taken for sequencing was naive CD4+ T cells from PBMCs. The subset denotes: CD45RA+ positively selected. The receptors stem from a man younger than 35 in good health. Some clones in this sample may be carry-over from other donors' samples.

The chain carries TRBV9 and TRBJ1-4; no reliable D call. Germline V gives CDR1 SGDLS, CDR2 YYNGEE. The CDR3 covers 14 residues. V was trimmed by 5 bases and J by 2 bases, leaving 10 bases between them. CDR3 sequence reads: CASSTLGTNEKLFF. CDR3 DNA sequence: TGTGCCAGCAGTACCCTAGGGACTAATGAAAAACTGTTTTTT.

V and J are TRBV28 and TRBJ2-7, with D perhaps matching TRBD1 (6 bases). CDR3 length equals 13 residues. Trimming took off 6 bases at V and 10 bases at J, with 19 bases between the two ends. CDR1 is MDHEN, CDR2 SYDVKM, per germline. CDR3 protein: CASRQTGSSIQYF. As DNA, the CDR3 is TGTGCCAGCAGGCAGACAGGCTCGTCGATTCAGTACTTC.

The V call is TRBV5-6, the J call TRBJ2-2; D is possibly TRBD1 (6 bases). The germline V and J ends were trimmed by 3 bases and 5 bases, with 11 bases remaining between them. The CDR3 runs 14 residues. CDR1 and CDR2 from the germline V gene are SGHDT and YYEEEE. CDR3 bases: TGTGCCAGCAGCTACAGGGTTCGAACCGGGGAGCTGTTTTTT. Protein sequence: CASSYRVRTGELFF.

The rearrangement links TRBV29-1 to TRBJ2-3; 9 bases are shared with TRBD1. Germline V CDR1 and CDR2: SQVTM, ANQGSEA. V dropped 4 bases and J dropped 4; count of bases not matched to a gene: 9. This CDR3 comprises 15 residues. The CDR3 protein is CSVGAYRGPSDTQYF. CDR3 nucleotides: TGCAGCGTTGGGGCCTACAGGGGGCCATCAGATACGCAGTATTTT.

The chain uses TRBV15 and TRBJ1-2; D might be TRBD1 (5 bases). Germline CDR1 reads LNHNV; CDR2 reads YYDKDF (reference sequence). The CDR3 is 15 residues long. V lost 7 bases, J lost 4 bases, and 19 bases lay in between. The CDR3 loop reads CATTYGVGQGYGYTF. In DNA, the CDR3 is TGTGCCACCACCTACGGGGTCGGTCAGGGCTATGGCTACACCTTC.

This clone was found once. The CDR3 loop reads CASSLAGTGGRYTF. CDR3 bases: TGTGCCAGCAGTTTAGCCGGGACAGGGGGACGCTACACCTTC. The chain has TRBV28 and TRBJ1-2; TRBD1 matches 11 bases. The germline V gene has CDR1 MDHEN and CDR2 SYDVKM. The CDR3 extends over 14 amino acids. After removal of 2 bases from V and 9 bases from J, the junction contained 5 bases not matched to a gene.

The chain uses TRBV9 and TRBJ2-1; D is unclear. V lost 4 bases to trimming and J lost 6 bases, with 14 bases between them. Germline V gives CDR1 SGDLS, CDR2 YYNGEE. The CDR3 sequence is 14 residues long. The CDR3 sequence: CASSPGSFPNEQFF. The CDR3 bases are TGTGCCAGCAGCCCCGGGTCATTTCCCAATGAGCAGTTCTTC.

The chain employs TRBV7-9 and TRBJ2-1; 7 nucleotides match TRBD2. V trimming: 7 bases; J trimming: 6 bases; junction bases outside the gene matches: 21. This CDR3 is 18 amino acids long. The V gene's germline CDR1 is SEHNR and CDR2 FQNEAQ (reference sequence). CDR3 protein: CASTQKFLAASRGNEQFF. The CDR3 DNA reads TGTGCCAGCACCCAAAAATTCCTAGCGGCCTCAAGGGGCAATGAGCAGTTCTTC.

This rearrangement joins TRBV6-5 to TRBJ1-1; D gene ambiguous. The CDR3 has 14 amino acids. CDR1 and CDR2 (germline): MNHEY, SVGAGI. Trimming took off 2 bases at V and 1 base at J, with 8 bases between the two ends. For the CDR3, the DNA is TGTGCCAGCAGTTACAGTGCCCGGAACACTGAAGCTTTCTTT. Its translation: CASSYSARNTEAFF.

This chain links TRBV30 with TRBJ1-4, with D unclear. This CDR3 is 12 amino acids long. Trimming left V 0 bases short and J 8 bases short, with 7 bases between. Germline loops: CDR1 GTSNPN, CDR2 SVGIG (reference sequence). CDR3 in DNA: TGTGCCTGGAGTGTGGGGAGCGAAAAACTGTTTTTT. This sequence encodes CAWSVGSEKLFF.

This chain uses TRBV4-1 with TRBJ1-5, with a weak D call TRBD1 (6 bases). The CDR3 sequence is 16 residues long. The V end was cut by 1 base, the J end by 2 bases, with 12 bases between. Germline CDR1 MGHRA, CDR2 YSYEKL. CDR3 residues: CASSQGGGRGNQPQHF. The CDR3 DNA reads TGCGCCAGCAGCCAAGGAGGGGGGCGAGGCAATCAGCCCCAGCATTTT.

This clone was found once. The chain recombines TRBV2 with TRBJ1-2, with TRBD1 matching over 9 bases. The J segment lost 7 bases and the V segment lost 7 bases, leaving 13 bases of the junction unmatched. CDR1 SNHLY and CDR2 FYNNEI come from the germline V gene. The CDR3 loop spans 15 amino acids. The CDR3 DNA follows: TGTGCCAGCACTGACGTTAACAGGGGGCCGGGTGGCTACACCTTC. The encoded protein is CASTDVNRGPGGYTF.

This sequence joins TRBV6-5 and TRBJ2-6; TRBD2 is a possible D gene (5 bases). CDR3 length: 15 amino acids. Trimming took 6 bases from V and 0 from J, leaving 9 bases between them. Germline loops: CDR1 MNHEY, CDR2 SVGAGI. The CDR3 region is CASRVGSSGANVLTF. The CDR3 coding sequence is TGTGCCAGCAGGGTTGGGAGCTCTGGGGCCAACGTCCTGACTTTC.

This chain joins TRBV5-8 and TRBJ1-2; no clear D gene. This CDR3 region has 13 residues. The V gene's germline CDR1 is SGHTS and CDR2 YDEGEE. V was clipped by 6 bases and J by 0 bases, with 9 bases between them. CDR3 bases: TGTGCCAGCACCGTGCGTGCTAACTATGGCTACACCTTC. This encodes CASTVRANYGYTF.

This chain connects TRBV11-2 to TRBJ2-3, with TRBD1 matching over 7 bases. The CDR3 consists of 14 residues. Germline CDR1 is SGHAT and CDR2 is FQNNGV. With V trimmed by 4 bases and J by 5 bases, 6 bases remained unmatched. CDR3 DNA sequence: TGTGCCAGCAGCTCGACAGGGCGGGTAGATACGCAGTATTTT. Translated, it gives CASSSTGRVDTQYF. The complete variable domain, with remaining parts taken from reference TRBV11-2 and TRBJ2-3, reads EAGVAQSPRYKIIEKRQSVAFWCNPISGHATLYWYQQILGQGPKLLIQFQNNGVVDDSQLPKDRFSAERLKGVDSTLKIQPAKLEDSAVYLCASSSTGRVDTQYFGPGTRLTVL.

The gene calls are TRBV9 and TRBJ2-1, with 7 bases that match TRBD2. The junction had 13 bases not matched to a gene; V was cut back by 3 bases and J by 7 bases. The CDR3 is 16 amino acids. The germline V gene has CDR1 SGDLS and CDR2 YYNGEE. CDR3 in amino acids: CASSATAGESSNEQFF. The CDR3 DNA reads TGTGCCAGCAGCGCCACTGCGGGAGAGAGTTCGAATGAGCAGTTCTTC.

The genes are TRBV15 and TRBJ1-2, with a weak D call TRBD1 (5 bases). V gave up 7 bases and J gave up 7 bases, with 16 bases separating them. The CDR3 is made up of 13 amino acids. CDR1 LNHNV and CDR2 YYDKDF come from the germline V gene (reference sequence). The CDR3 loop reads CATTAGIRRGYTF. DNA for the CDR3: TGTGCCACCACAGCAGGGATTAGACGTGGCTACACCTTC.

The J gene is TRBJ2-1, the V gene TRBV19, with TRBD2 identical over 16 bases. V dropped 7 bases and J dropped 2; count of bases not matched to a gene: 8. CDR1 LNHDA and CDR2 SQIVND come from the germline V gene (reference sequence). This CDR3 has 18 amino acids. The CDR3 nucleotides read TGTGCCAGTACTCTGGGACTAGCGGGAGGGGTCCCCTACAATGAGCAGTTCTTC. Translating it yields CASTLGLAGGVPYNEQFF.

The chain's CDR3 is CASSRTPMTDTQYF. The CDR3 DNA is TGTGCCAGCAGTAGGACCCCCATGACGGATACGCAGTATTTT. The chain uses TRBV6-5 and TRBJ2-3; D remains ambiguous. Germline V lookup: CDR1 MNHEY, CDR2 SVGAGI. Trimming pared 5 bases from V and 6 bases from J, leaving 15 bases between. The length of the CDR3 is 14 residues.

V usage is TRBV5-1 and J usage is TRBJ2-5; 14 nucleotides line up with TRBD2. The CDR3 extends over 18 amino acids. The J segment lost 5 bases and the V segment lost 4 bases, leaving 13 bases of the junction unmatched. Germline-derived CDR1 and CDR2 are SGHRS and YFSETQ. In DNA, the CDR3 is TGCGCCAGCAGCAGGGGGACTAGCGGGAGAGGGGCCCCGGAGACCCAGTACTTC. It yields the protein CASSRGTSGRGAPETQYF.

This CDR3 is CASSEASGVYNEQFF. In nucleotides, the CDR3 is TGTGCCAGCAGTGAAGCTAGCGGGGTATACAATGAGCAGTTCTTC. J is TRBJ2-1 and V is TRBV2; 8 bases are a match to TRBD2. V lost 0 bases and J lost 4; bases outside the gene matches: 2. Germline assignment: CDR1 SNHLY and CDR2 FYNNEI. The CDR3 is made up of 15 amino acids.

V usage is TRBV29-1 and J usage is TRBJ1-1; no definite D call. This CDR3 has 15 amino acids. V was shortened by 4 bases and J by 1 base, with 16 bases between the two germline ends. CDR1 SQVTM and CDR2 ANQGSEA come from the germline V gene. The CDR3 here is CSVVLYLPGNTEAFF. CDR3 bases: TGCAGCGTTGTTTTGTATCTCCCGGGGAACACTGAAGCTTTCTTT.

This clone was counted only a few times. The chain employs TRBV19 and TRBJ1-1; a possible D gene is TRBD1 (5 bases). The CDR3 loop spans 13 amino acids. V lost 5 bases to trimming and J lost 5 bases, with 12 bases between them. The germline V gene has CDR1 LNHDA and CDR2 SQIVND (reference sequence). In DNA, the CDR3 is TGTGCCAGTAGTCTCAGGGTTAGGACTGAAGCTTTCTTT. Protein sequence: CASSLRVRTEAFF.

This chain joins TRBV19 and TRBJ1-5, with D perhaps TRBD1 (6 bases). CDR3 length equals 15 residues. Trimming removed 6 bases from V and 2 bases from J, with 14 bases in between. The germline V gene encodes CDR1 LNHDA and CDR2 SQIVND (reference sequence). CDR3 in DNA: TGTGCCAGTAGCCGGTACAGGGTTGGCAATCAGCCCCAGCATTTT. Translation: CASSRYRVGNQPQHF.

The V gene is TRBV19, the J gene TRBJ1-1, with D unresolved. The V end lost 6 bases, the J end lost 3 bases, and 14 bases lay between the germline ends. The CDR3 is made up of 14 amino acids. The germline V gene has CDR1 LNHDA and CDR2 SQIVND (reference sequence). The CDR3 region has the DNA TGTGCCAGTAGCCCTGGACGGTTCTACACTGAAGCTTTCTTT. It yields the protein CASSPGRFYTEAFF.

In the case of this clone: Within the sample, other DNA sequences also encode this same CDR3. The chain carries TRBV7-9 and TRBJ1-1, with a tentative D call TRBD1 (5 bases). Trimming took off 5 bases at V and 1 base at J, with 14 bases between the two ends. This CDR3 spans 15 amino acids. The germline CDR1 and CDR2 sequences are SEHNR and FQNEAQ (reference sequence). As DNA, the CDR3 is TGTGCCAGCAGCCCCCAAGGGACTGCGAACACTGAAGCTTTCTTT. It codes for CASSPQGTANTEAFF.

The chain carries TRBV19 and TRBJ2-7, with D perhaps TRBD1 or TRBD2 (5 bases each). Trimming took 1 base from V and 2 from J, leaving 12 bases between them. The CDR3 totals 15 residues. The germline gives CDR1 LNHDA, CDR2 SQIVND (reference sequence). CDR3 residues: CASSIGGTPAYEQYF. CDR3 sequence (DNA): TGTGCCAGTAGTATAGGGGGGACGCCGGCCTACGAGCAGTACTTC.